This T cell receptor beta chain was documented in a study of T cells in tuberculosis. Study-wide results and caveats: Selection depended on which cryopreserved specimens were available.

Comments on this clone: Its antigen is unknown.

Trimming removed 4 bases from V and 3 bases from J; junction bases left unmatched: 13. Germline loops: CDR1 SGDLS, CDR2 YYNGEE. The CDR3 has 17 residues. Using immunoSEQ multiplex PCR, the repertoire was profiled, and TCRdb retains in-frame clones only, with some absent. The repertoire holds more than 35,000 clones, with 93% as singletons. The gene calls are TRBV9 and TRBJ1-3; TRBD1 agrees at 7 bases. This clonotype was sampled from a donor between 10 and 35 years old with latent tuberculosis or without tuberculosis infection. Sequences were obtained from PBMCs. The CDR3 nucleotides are TGTGCCAGCAGCCCGACATCGCCAGGGGGATATGGAAACACCATATATTTT. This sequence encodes CASSPTSPGGYGNTIYF.